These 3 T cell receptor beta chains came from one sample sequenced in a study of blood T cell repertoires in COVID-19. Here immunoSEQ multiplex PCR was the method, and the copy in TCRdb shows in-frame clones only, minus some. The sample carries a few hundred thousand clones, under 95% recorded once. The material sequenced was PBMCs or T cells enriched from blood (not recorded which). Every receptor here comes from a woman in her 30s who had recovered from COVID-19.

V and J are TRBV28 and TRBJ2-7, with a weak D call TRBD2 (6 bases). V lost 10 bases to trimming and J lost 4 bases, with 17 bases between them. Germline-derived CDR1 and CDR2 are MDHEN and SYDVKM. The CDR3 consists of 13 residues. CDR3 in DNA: TGTGCCACCCCTAGCGACGGACGTTACGAGCAGTACTTC. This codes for CATPSDGRYEQYF.

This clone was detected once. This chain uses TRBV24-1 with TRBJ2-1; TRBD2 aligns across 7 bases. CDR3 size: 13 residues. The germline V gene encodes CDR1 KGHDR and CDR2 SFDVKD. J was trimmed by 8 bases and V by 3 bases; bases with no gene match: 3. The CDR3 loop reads CATSDEAGDEQFF. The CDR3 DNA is TGTGCCACCAGTGATGAGGCGGGGGATGAGCAGTTCTTC.

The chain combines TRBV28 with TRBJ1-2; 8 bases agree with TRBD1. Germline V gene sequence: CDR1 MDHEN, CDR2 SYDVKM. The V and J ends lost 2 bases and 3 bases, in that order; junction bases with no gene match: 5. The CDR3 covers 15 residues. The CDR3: CASSLASGGDYGYTF. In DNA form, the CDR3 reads TGTGCCAGCAGTTTAGCGTCAGGGGGCGACTATGGCTACACCTTC.